This TCR beta chain appears in the sequencing data of a study of T cell repertoires in ileal Crohn's disease. The method was immunoSEQ multiplex PCR; TCRdb's version includes in-frame clones alone and lacks a portion of them. Among about 16,000 clones, more than 85% were seen once, and the ten largest hold 6% to 8.5%. Indicated time point: inflamed ileum from the surgical specimen. Germline lookup yields CDR1 SGHTA and CDR2 FQGNSA. V lost 6 bases to trimming and J lost 4 bases; unmatched junction nucleotides: 9. CDR3 length equals 15 residues. Sequencing was done on a sample of ileal tissue. This chain connects TRBV7-2 to TRBJ2-3, with TRBD2 matching 8 bases. The clonotype originates from an adult with Crohn's disease. The CDR3 protein is CASSQIGTSADTQYF. CDR3 coding DNA: TGTGCCAGCAGTCAAATCGGGACTAGTGCAGATACGCAGTATTTT.